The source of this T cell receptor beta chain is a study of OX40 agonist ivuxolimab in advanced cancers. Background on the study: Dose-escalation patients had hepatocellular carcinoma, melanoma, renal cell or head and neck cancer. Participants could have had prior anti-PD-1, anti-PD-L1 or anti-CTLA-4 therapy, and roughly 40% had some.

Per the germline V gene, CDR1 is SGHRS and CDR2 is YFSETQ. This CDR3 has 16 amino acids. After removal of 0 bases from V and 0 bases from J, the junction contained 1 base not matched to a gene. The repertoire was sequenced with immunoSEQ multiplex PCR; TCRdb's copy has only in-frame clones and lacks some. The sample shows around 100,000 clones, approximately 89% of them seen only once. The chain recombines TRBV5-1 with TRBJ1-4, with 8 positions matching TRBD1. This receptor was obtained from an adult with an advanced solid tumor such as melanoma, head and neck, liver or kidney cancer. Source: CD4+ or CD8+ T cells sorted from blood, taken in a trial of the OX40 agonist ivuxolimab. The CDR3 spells CASSLGDRPTNEKLFF. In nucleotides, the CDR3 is TGCGCCAGCAGCTTGGGGGACAGGCCAACTAATGAAAAACTGTTTTTT.